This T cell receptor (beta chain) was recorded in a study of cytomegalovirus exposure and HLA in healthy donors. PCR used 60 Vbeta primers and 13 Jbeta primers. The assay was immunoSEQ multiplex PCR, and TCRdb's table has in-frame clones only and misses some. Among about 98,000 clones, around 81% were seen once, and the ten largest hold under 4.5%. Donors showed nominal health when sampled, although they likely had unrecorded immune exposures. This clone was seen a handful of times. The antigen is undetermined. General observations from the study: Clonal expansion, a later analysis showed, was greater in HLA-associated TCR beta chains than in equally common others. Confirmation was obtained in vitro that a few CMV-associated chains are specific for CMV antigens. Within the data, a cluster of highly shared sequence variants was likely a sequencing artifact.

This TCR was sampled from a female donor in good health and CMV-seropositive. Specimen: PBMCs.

CDR3 in amino acids: CASSRAEEKLFF. CDR3 nucleotides: TGTGCCAGTAGTCGAGCGGAGGAAAAACTGTTTTTT. The chain carries TRBV19 and TRBJ1-4; D uncertain. The length of the CDR3 is 12 residues. Trimming pared 5 bases from V and 8 bases from J, leaving 9 bases between. Germline CDR1 and CDR2: LNHDA and SQIVND (reference sequence).